This T cell receptor beta chain was identified in a study of shared clonotypes between healthy human individuals. Germline V gene data show CDR1 as KGHSH and CDR2 as LQKENI. The CDR3 contains 15 residues. As to this clone: A junction boundary mismatches the germline segment, possibly from a read error. Other DNA sequences in the sample encode the same CDR3.

Clones were sequenced by immunoSEQ multiplex PCR, and TCRdb holds only the in-frame ones, with some missing. Counted here are about 2.4 million clones, around 94% occurring once; the ten biggest clones make up roughly 0.13%. This receptor was identified in a man younger than 30 in good health. The chain carries TRBV18 and TRBJ2-2; D is undetermined. Sequenced: naive CD4+ T cells sorted from blood. Regarding subset: CD45RA+ positively selected. The CDR3 protein is CASSPRDTNTGELFF. For the CDR3, the DNA is TGTGCCAGCTCACCAAGGGATACGAATACCGGGGAGCTGTTTTTT.